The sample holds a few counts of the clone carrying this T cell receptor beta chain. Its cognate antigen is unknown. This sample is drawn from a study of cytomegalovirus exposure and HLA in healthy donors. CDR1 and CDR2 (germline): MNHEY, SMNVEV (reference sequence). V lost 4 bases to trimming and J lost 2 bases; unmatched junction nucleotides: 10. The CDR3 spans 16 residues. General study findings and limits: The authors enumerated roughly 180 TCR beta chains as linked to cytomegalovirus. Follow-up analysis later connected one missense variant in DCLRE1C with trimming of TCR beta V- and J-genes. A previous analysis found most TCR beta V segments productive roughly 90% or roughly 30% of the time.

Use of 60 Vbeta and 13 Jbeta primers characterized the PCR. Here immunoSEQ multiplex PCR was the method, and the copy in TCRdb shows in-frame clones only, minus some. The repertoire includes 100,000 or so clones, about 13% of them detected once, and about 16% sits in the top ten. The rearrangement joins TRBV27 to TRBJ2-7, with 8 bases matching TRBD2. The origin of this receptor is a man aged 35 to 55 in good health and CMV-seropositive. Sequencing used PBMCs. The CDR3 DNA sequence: TGTGCCAGCAGTTCCTCCCCGGGACTAGGCCCCTACGAGCAGTACTTC. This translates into CASSSSPGLGPYEQYF.